This T cell receptor beta chain was observed in a study of blood T cell repertoires in COVID-19. Turning to the study itself: PBMCs, B-cell-depleted T cells, or T cells provided the cDNA or gDNA that made up the material.

Some clones are missing from TCRdb's copy, which holds only in-frame ones; the method was immunoSEQ multiplex PCR. The table shows about 140,000 clones, with approximately 80% occurring only once. The germline V and J ends were trimmed by 5 bases and 5 bases, with 7 bases remaining between them. Germline CDR1 reads MDHEN; CDR2 reads SYDVKM. The CDR3 totals 13 residues. The chain links TRBV28 to TRBJ2-6, with D maybe TRBD2 (6 bases). The TCR was taken from a woman aged 60-70 years with active or convalescent COVID-19. Sequenced material: peripheral blood. The CDR3 region has the DNA TGTGCCAGCAGTGGGACTTGGGCCAACGTCCTGACTTTC. It codes for CASSGTWANVLTF.